Below are 18 T cell receptor beta chains sequenced from a single sample in a study of blood T cell repertoires in COVID-19. Using immunoSEQ multiplex PCR, the repertoire was profiled, and TCRdb retains in-frame clones only, with some absent. The sample has 250,000 to 300,000 clones; roughly 91% are singletons. Sequencing input: PBMCs or T cells enriched from blood (not recorded which). The receptors stem from a woman aged 55-70 years who had recovered from COVID-19.

The genes are TRBV11-3 and TRBJ2-5; the match to TRBD2 covers 9 bases. The V segment lost 5 bases and the J segment 5 bases; nucleotides outside the gene matches: 12. In germline, CDR1 is SGHNT, CDR2 YENEEA. The CDR3 is 16 residues long. CDR3 region: CASSPRLAGVWETQYF. CDR3 DNA sequence: TGTGCCAGCAGCCCACGTTTAGCGGGAGTGTGGGAGACCCAGTACTTC.

This clone appeared a single time. The V and J genes are TRBV29-1 and TRBJ2-5, with a tentative D call TRBD1 (7 bases). CDR3 length equals 13 residues. Germline CDR1 is SQVTM and CDR2 is ANQGSEA. CDR3 sequence: CRGPGGTAWTQYF. CDR3 coding DNA: TGCAGGGGACCAGGGGGGACAGCATGGACCCAGTACTTC.

The V and J genes are TRBV5-6 and TRBJ2-7; 7 nucleotides align to TRBD2. The CDR3 loop spans 17 amino acids. Germline-derived CDR1 and CDR2 are SGHDT and YYEEEE. Trimming cost V 1 base and J 7 bases; bases outside gene matches: 17. The CDR3: CASSLWWEPGRTGEQYF. The DNA of the CDR3 is TGTGCCAGCAGCTTGTGGTGGGAGCCCGGGAGGACGGGTGAGCAGTACTTC.

This chain uses TRBV11-2 with TRBJ2-5; perhaps TRBD1 as D (7 bases). The CDR3 length is 13 residues. Looked up from germline, CDR1 is SGHAT and CDR2 is FQNNGV. Trimming left V 3 bases short and J 7 bases short, with 12 bases between. The CDR3 protein is CASSLEGAATQYF. CDR3 nucleotide sequence: TGTGCCAGCAGCTTGGAGGGGGCAGCGACCCAGTACTTC.

The V call is TRBV2, the J call TRBJ2-1, with 7 bases fitting TRBD2. Germline CDR1 reads SNHLY; CDR2 reads FYNNEI. The CDR3 is 15 amino acids. The ends lost 8 bases at V and 4 bases at J; junction bases unmatched: 11. DNA of the CDR3: TGTGCCAGCCCCCCCCCGGGGGGATCGTACAATGAGCAGTTCTTC. This codes for CASPPPGGSYNEQFF. Variable domain in full (rest from reference TRBV2 and TRBJ2-1): EPEVTQTPSHQVTQMGQEVILRCVPISNHLYFYWYRQILGQKVEFLVSFYNNEISEKSEIFDDQFSVERPDGSNFTLKIRSTKLEDSAMYFCASPPPGGSYNEQFFGPGTRLTVL.

The chain carries TRBV28 and TRBJ1-1; D is possibly TRBD1 (6 bases). Trimming shortened V by 7 bases and J by 4 bases, and 13 bases separated the two germline ends. CDR1 and CDR2 (germline): MDHEN, SYDVKM. CDR3 size: 13 residues. The CDR3 DNA sequence: TGTGCCAGCACCCTCCAGGGGCGCACTGAAGCTTTCTTT. It is translated as CASTLQGRTEAFF. Filled out from reference TRBV28 and TRBJ1-1, the complete variable domain reads DVKVTQSSRYLVKRTGEKVFLECVQDMDHENMFWYRQDPGLGLRLIYFSYDVKMKEKGDIPEGYSVSREKKERFSLILESASTNQTSMYLCASTLQGRTEAFFGQGTRLTVV.

This chain links TRBV3-1 (or the pseudogene TRBV3-2) with TRBJ1-4; D ambiguous. The germline V and J ends were trimmed by 2 bases and 2 bases, with 9 bases remaining between them. CDR3 length equals 15 residues. Looked up from germline, CDR1 is LGHDT and CDR2 is YNNKEL (reference sequence). The CDR3 bases are TGTGCCAGCAGCCAAATTTACAGCACTAATGAAAAACTGTTTTTT. Protein: CASSQIYSTNEKLFF.

The chain couples TRBV7-3 to TRBJ2-1, with 14 bases aligning to TRBD2. Trimming cost V 5 bases and J 12 bases; bases outside gene matches: 6. CDR3 size: 14 residues. The germline V gene encodes CDR1 SGHTA and CDR2 FQGTGA. CDR3 region: CASSTGTSGRGQFF. In DNA form, the CDR3 reads TGTGCCAGCAGCACAGGGACTAGCGGGAGAGGGCAGTTCTTC.

This clone was counted between two and nine times. This chain connects TRBV7-8 to TRBJ1-1; 7 nucleotides line up with TRBD1. CDR3 length equals 15 residues. Trimming took 2 bases from V and 5 from J; bases not matched to a gene: 8. Germline CDR1 reads SGHVS; CDR2 reads FQNEAQ. The CDR3 protein is CASSLWVNRGTEAFF. In DNA, the CDR3 is TGTGCCAGCAGCTTATGGGTCAACAGGGGTACTGAAGCTTTCTTT.

The gene calls are TRBV6-5 and TRBJ2-7; weak D call: TRBD2 (6 bases). Germline loops: CDR1 MNHEY, CDR2 SVGAGI. The CDR3 covers 15 residues. Trimming took 10 bases from V and 7 from J, leaving 26 bases between them. Written as DNA, the CDR3 is TGTGCCAACCGACCCATTGGAGGGCAGGCGGGGGAGCAGTACTTC. This sequence encodes CANRPIGGQAGEQYF.

CDR3 residues: CASRSGESIGANYGYTF. CDR3 nucleotides: TGCGCCAGCAGGAGTGGCGAATCGATCGGAGCTAACTATGGCTACACCTTC. The rearrangement links TRBV5-1 to TRBJ1-2; no firm D call. The CDR3 is 17 residues long. CDR1 is SGHRS, CDR2 YFSETQ, per germline. Trimming cost V 5 bases and J 0 bases, with 20 bases left between them.

The chain couples TRBV27 to TRBJ1-2, with D possibly matching TRBD1 (6 bases). Trimming removed 5 bases at V and 6 bases at J, with 16 bases between. This CDR3 has 14 amino acids. Germline CDR1 and CDR2: MNHEY and SMNVEV (reference sequence). The CDR3 protein is CASSLTGNSDGYTF. Written as DNA, the CDR3 is TGTGCCAGCAGTCTCACAGGGAATAGCGATGGCTACACCTTC.

A note on this clone: Additional DNA sequences in this sample encode the identical CDR3. The CDR3 region is CAWSVMGGYEQYF. For the CDR3, the DNA is TGTGCCTGGAGTGTAATGGGAGGCTACGAGCAGTACTTC. The chain uses TRBV30 and TRBJ2-7; possible D gene TRBD2, 6 bases. Trimming took 0 bases from V and 3 from J, leaving 9 bases between them. The length of the CDR3 is 13 residues. CDR1 is GTSNPN and CDR2 is SVGIG in the germline V gene (reference sequence).

The V call is TRBV10-3, the J call TRBJ2-1, with 10 bases matching TRBD1. Germline V gene sequence: CDR1 ENHRY, CDR2 SYGVKD. The ends lost 2 bases at V and 5 bases at J; junction bases unmatched: 6. The CDR3 has 16 residues. CDR3 bases: TGTGCCATCAGTGAGGTCGCCGGGACAGGGGACAATGAGCAGTTCTTC. It yields the protein CAISEVAGTGDNEQFF.

The V and J genes are TRBV18 and TRBJ2-5, with 14 nucleotides matching TRBD2. CDR1 KGHSH and CDR2 LQKENI come from the germline V gene. The CDR3 spans 17 residues. The junction had 8 bases not matched to a gene; V was cut back by 3 bases and J by 5 bases. CDR3 DNA: TGTGCCAGCTCACCTTGGACTAGCGGGGGGTCGTGGGAGACCCAGTACTTC. Translated, it gives CASSPWTSGGSWETQYF. The whole variable domain, remainder taken from reference TRBV18 and TRBJ2-5, is NAGVMQNPRHLVRRRGQEARLRCSPMKGHSHVYWYRQLPEEGLKFMVYLQKENIIDESGMPKERFSAEFPKEGPSILRIQQVVRGDSAAYFCASSPWTSGGSWETQYFGPGTRLLVL.

This chain uses TRBV7-5 with TRBJ2-2; the table assigns TRBD2, which was not confirmed against the DNA. TRBV7-5 is marked as a pseudogene. This CDR3 region has 9 residues. The CDR3 nucleotides read TGTGCACTCCCCGGGGAGCTGTTTTTT. Translating it yields CALPGELFF.

The rearrangement uses TRBV4-2 and TRBJ2-2; perhaps TRBD2 as D (6 bases). V dropped 1 base and J dropped 5 bases, with 8 bases sitting between them. CDR3 length equals 14 residues. Germline CDR1 is LGHNA and CDR2 is YNFKEQ. This chain's CDR3 is CASSQGGVTGELFF. Here the CDR3 DNA reads TGTGCCAGCAGCCAAGGCGGGGTGACCGGGGAGCTGTTTTTT.

V is TRBV13 and J is TRBJ2-7; 10 nucleotides line up with TRBD1. Germline CDR1 and CDR2: PRHDT and FYEKMQ (reference sequence). The CDR3 contains 13 residues. Trimming took 5 bases from V and 6 from J; bases not matched to a gene: 4. The CDR3 DNA is TGTGCCAGCAGCACGGGACAGGGGATCGAGCAGTACTTC. The encoded protein is CASSTGQGIEQYF.